This TCR beta chain was captured in a study of shared clonotypes between healthy human individuals. Notes on the study in general: Naive subsets generally had larger estimated richness than memory subsets.

Between the trimmed V and J ends, which lost 0 bases and 4 bases, there was a span of 6 bases. This CDR3 has 13 amino acids. The germline V gene has CDR1 SGHNT and CDR2 YYREEE (reference sequence). Concerning this clone: Its antigen is currently unknown.

Per sorted-subset replicate PCR, input was roughly 200 ng DNA, representing some 30,000 T cell genomes. Original methodology: Filtering was not the same, since immunoSEQ gave junction-only sequences without quality scores. Assay used: immunoSEQ multiplex PCR; TCRdb lists only in-frame clones, some missing. V, J and clone size reflect that table, while D and trimming were determined from the DNA. The table lists over 1.5 million clones, 95% to 99% of them singletons. The sample consisted of naive CD4+ T cells sorted from blood. Subset given: CD45RA+ positively selected. This rearrangement joins TRBV5-4 to TRBJ2-3; no firm D call. This receptor was identified in a young man in good health. The CDR3 spells CASSLVEADTQYF. The CDR3 DNA reads as TGTGCCAGCAGCTTGGTAGAGGCAGATACGCAGTATTTT.